The 9 T cell receptor beta chains in this list originate from one sample, sequenced in a study of shared clonotypes between healthy human individuals. The assay was immunoSEQ multiplex PCR, and TCRdb's table has in-frame clones only and misses some. The sample has about 2.3 million clones, just under 95% seen once. The sample consisted of naive CD4+ T cells from PBMCs. Subset of the sample: CD45RA+ positively selected. These receptors all stem from a man between 18 and 35 years old in good health. Some clones in this sample may be carry-over from other donors' samples.

This chain connects TRBV4-1 to TRBJ2-7; D unresolved. Trimming pared 3 bases from V and 3 bases from J, leaving 12 bases between. The CDR3 has 14 amino acids. The germline CDR1 and CDR2 sequences are MGHRA and YSYEKL. CDR3 loop: CASSHPGSYYEQYF. DNA of the CDR3: TGCGCCAGCAGCCACCCCGGATCCTACTACGAGCAGTACTTC.

The genes are TRBV15 and TRBJ2-7, with D tentatively TRBD2 (5 bases). CDR1 and CDR2 (germline): LNHNV, YYDKDF (reference sequence). This CDR3 has 14 amino acids. Trimming took off 0 bases at V and 6 bases at J, with 12 bases between the two ends. In DNA form, the CDR3 reads TGTGCCACCAGCAGAGAAAGGGAGAAACGCGAGCAGTACTTC. Encoded protein: CATSREREKREQYF. Variable domain in full (rest from reference TRBV15 and TRBJ2-7): DAMVIQNPRYQVTQFGKPVTLSCSQTLNHNVMYWYQQKSSQAPKLLFHYYDKDFNNEADTPDNFQSRRPNTSFCFLDIRSPGLGDTAMYLCATSREREKREQYFGPGTRLTVT.

The chain has TRBV27 and TRBJ1-1, with 8 bases identical to TRBD1. The CDR3 runs 18 residues. Trimming at V came to 4 bases and at J to 1 base, leaving 14 bases not matched to a gene. Germline V gene data show CDR1 as MNHEY and CDR2 as SMNVEV (reference sequence). CDR3 sequence reads: CASSSFLRDRRKNTEAFF. CDR3 nucleotides: TGTGCCAGCAGTTCTTTCCTCCGGGACAGGAGGAAGAACACTGAAGCTTTCTTT.

This rearrangement joins TRBV10-3 to TRBJ2-3; 14 bases agree with TRBD2. The CDR3 consists of 15 residues. Germline assignment: CDR1 ENHRY and CDR2 SYGVKD. The trim removed 6 bases at V and 2 bases at J, leaving 1 base unmatched. CDR3 amino acids: CAIRTSGRDTDTQYF. Written as DNA, the CDR3 is TGTGCCATCAGGACTAGCGGGAGGGACACAGATACGCAGTATTTT.

The rearrangement uses TRBV5-1 and TRBJ2-2; 8 bases are shared with TRBD2. The CDR3 sequence is 18 residues long. The V gene end was trimmed by 1 base and the J gene end by 2 bases; junction bases not matched to a gene: 10. Looked up from germline, CDR1 is SGHRS and CDR2 is YFSETQ. CDR3 sequence: CASSLISGGPGNTGELFF. The CDR3 coding sequence is TGCGCCAGCAGCTTGATCTCGGGAGGGCCAGGTAACACCGGGGAGCTGTTTTTT.

This clone appeared a single time. The chain joins TRBV28 to TRBJ2-7; 7 bases are a match to TRBD2. There are 14 residues in the CDR3. CDR1 and CDR2 (germline): MDHEN, SYDVKM. After removal of 7 bases from V and 6 bases from J, the junction contained 12 bases not matched to a gene. The chain's CDR3 is CASKEGGYPIEQYF. The CDR3 DNA sequence: TGTGCCAGCAAGGAGGGAGGGTATCCTATCGAGCAGTACTTC.

The V call is TRBV7-2, the J call TRBJ2-1; D remains ambiguous. Germline CDR1 and CDR2: SGHTA and FQGNSA. V lost 4 bases, J lost 6 bases, and 10 bases lay in between. The CDR3 spans 13 residues. CDR3 region: CASSSPPPNEQFF. The CDR3 nucleotides are TGTGCCAGCAGCTCGCCCCCCCCCAATGAGCAGTTCTTC.

The chain has TRBV5-1 and TRBJ1-4; 7 bases align to TRBD1. The J segment lost 3 bases and the V segment lost 7 bases, leaving 3 bases of the junction unmatched. Germline assignment: CDR1 SGHRS and CDR2 YFSETQ. There are 13 residues in the CDR3. CDR3 nucleotide sequence: TGCGCCAGCCGGACAGGCTCTAATGAAAAACTGTTTTTT. Its translation is CASRTGSNEKLFF.

The rearrangement uses TRBV9 and TRBJ2-7; D is possibly TRBD2 (5 bases). The CDR3 is made up of 16 amino acids. The germline V and J ends were trimmed by 0 bases and 2 bases, with 15 bases remaining between them. Germline V gene sequence: CDR1 SGDLS, CDR2 YYNGEE. The DNA for the CDR3 is TGTGCCAGCAGCGTAGCCACGGGCCGGGGAACCTACGAGCAGTACTTC. The encoded protein is CASSVATGRGTYEQYF.